The source of this T cell receptor beta chain is a study of blood T cells in healthy people across ages. Regarding this clonotype: This sequence may be a read error, since a much larger clone differs from it by one base.

Combining a sample-barcoded 5' primer with a J-beta primer mix, a second PCR ran for roughly 7 to 12 cycles. MiXCR, run by TCRdb on the 5' RACE reads, gives a single entry per CDR3 protein. The table shows around 870,000 distinct CDR3 sequences, with 29% occurring only once. This CDR3 spans 15 amino acids. This TCR derives from a woman over 75 in good health. This chain links TRBV12-3 or TRBV12-4 with TRBJ2-1; TRBD2 agrees at 8 bases. Gene TRBJ2-7 matches the end of the DNA better, so the J call may be wrong. What was sequenced was blood. CDR3 protein: CASSRTSGSYNEQYF. Here the CDR3 DNA reads TGTGCCAGCAGTCGTACTAGCGGATCCTACAATGAGCAGTACTTC.